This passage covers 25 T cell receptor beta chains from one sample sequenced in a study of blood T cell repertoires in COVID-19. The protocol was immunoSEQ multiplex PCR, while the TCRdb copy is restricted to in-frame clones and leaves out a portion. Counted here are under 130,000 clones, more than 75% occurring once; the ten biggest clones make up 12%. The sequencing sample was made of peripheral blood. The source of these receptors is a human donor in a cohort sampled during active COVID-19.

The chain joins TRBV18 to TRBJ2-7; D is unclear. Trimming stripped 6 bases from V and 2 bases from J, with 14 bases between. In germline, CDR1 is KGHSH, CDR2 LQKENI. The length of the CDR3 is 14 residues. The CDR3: CASSPELVPYEQYF. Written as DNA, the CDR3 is TGTGCCAGCTCCCCTGAGTTGGTACCCTACGAGCAGTACTTC.

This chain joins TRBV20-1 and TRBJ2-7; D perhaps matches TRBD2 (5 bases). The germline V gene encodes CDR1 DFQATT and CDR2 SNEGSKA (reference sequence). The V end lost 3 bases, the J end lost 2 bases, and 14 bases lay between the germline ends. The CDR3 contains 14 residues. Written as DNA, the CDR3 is TGCAGTGCTAGTAGATCTAGCTACACCTACGAGCAGTACTTC. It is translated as CSASRSSYTYEQYF.

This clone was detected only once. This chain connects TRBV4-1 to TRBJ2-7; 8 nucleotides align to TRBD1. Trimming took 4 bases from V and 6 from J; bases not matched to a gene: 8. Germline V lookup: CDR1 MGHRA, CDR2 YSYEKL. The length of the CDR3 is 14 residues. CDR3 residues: CASSLSDRVGEQYF. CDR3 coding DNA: TGCGCCAGCAGCCTCTCGGACAGGGTAGGCGAGCAGTACTTC.

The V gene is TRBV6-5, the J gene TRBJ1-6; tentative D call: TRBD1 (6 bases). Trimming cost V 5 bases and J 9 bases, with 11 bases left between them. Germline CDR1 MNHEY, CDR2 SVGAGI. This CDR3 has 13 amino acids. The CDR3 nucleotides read TGTGCCAGCAGTACCCAACAGGGTTCACCCCTCCACTTT. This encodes CASSTQQGSPLHF.

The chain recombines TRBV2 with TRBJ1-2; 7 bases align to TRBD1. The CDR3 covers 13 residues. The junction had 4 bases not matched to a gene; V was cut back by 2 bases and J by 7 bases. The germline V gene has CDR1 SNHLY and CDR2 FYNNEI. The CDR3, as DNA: TGTGCCAGCAGTGAATCAGGGGGTAGTGGCTACACCTTC. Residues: CASSESGGSGYTF.

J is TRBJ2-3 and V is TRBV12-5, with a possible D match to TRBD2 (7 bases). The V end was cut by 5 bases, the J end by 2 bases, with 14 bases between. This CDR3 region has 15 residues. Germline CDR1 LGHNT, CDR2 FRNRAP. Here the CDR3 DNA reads TGTGCTAGTGGTGCCTACGGGGGGCCCACAGATACGCAGTATTTT. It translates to CASGAYGGPTDTQYF.

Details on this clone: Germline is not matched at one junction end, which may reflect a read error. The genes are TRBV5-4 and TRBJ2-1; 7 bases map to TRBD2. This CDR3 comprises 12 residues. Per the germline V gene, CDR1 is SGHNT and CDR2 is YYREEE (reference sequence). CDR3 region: CASSISSGTSIF. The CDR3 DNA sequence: TGTGCCAGCAGCATCTCTAGCGGAACTAGTATCTTC.

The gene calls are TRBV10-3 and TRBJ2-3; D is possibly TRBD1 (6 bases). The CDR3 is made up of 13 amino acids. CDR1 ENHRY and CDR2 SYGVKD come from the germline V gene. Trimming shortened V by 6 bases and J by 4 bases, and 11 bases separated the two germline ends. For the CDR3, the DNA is TGTGCCATCAGACGCCGGACAGCAGATACGCAGTATTTT. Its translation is CAIRRRTADTQYF.

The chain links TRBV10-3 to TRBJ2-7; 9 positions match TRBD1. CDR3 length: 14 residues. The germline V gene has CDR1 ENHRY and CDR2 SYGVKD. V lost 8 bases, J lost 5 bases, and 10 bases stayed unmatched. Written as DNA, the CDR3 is TGTGCCATCGGGAACCGGGACAGGGTTAACGAGCAGTACTTC. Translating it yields CAIGNRDRVNEQYF.

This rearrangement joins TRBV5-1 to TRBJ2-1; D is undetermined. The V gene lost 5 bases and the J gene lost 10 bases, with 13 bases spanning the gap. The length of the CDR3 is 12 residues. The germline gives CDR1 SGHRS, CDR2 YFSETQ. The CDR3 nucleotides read TGCGCCAGCAGTACGGGTGCCCAGGAGCAGTTCTTC. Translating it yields CASSTGAQEQFF.

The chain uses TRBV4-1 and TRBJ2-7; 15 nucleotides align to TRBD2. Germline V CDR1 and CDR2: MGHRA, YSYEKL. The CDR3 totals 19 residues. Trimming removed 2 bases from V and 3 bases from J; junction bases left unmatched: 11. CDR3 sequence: CASSQKLGLAGGNLYEQYF. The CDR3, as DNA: TGCGCCAGCAGCCAAAAATTGGGACTAGCGGGGGGCAATCTCTACGAGCAGTACTTC.

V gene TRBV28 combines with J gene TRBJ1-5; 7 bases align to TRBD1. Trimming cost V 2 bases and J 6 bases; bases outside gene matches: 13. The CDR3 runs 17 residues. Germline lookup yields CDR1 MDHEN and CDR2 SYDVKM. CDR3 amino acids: CASSLGGAEGAIQPQHF. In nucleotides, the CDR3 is TGTGCCAGCAGTTTAGGAGGGGCGGAGGGGGCAATTCAGCCCCAGCATTTT.

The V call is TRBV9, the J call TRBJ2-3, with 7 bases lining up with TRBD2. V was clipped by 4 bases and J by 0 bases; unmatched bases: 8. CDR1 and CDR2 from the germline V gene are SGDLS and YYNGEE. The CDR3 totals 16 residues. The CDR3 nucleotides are TGTGCCAGCAGCTCCCCCCGGGGGGTAAGCACAGATACGCAGTATTTT. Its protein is CASSSPRGVSTDTQYF. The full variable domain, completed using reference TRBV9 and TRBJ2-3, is DSGVTQTPKHLITATGQRVTLRCSPRSGDLSVYWYQQSLDQGLQFLIQYYNGEERAKGNILERFSAQQFPDLHSELNLSSLELGDSALYFCASSSPRGVSTDTQYFGPGTRLTVL.

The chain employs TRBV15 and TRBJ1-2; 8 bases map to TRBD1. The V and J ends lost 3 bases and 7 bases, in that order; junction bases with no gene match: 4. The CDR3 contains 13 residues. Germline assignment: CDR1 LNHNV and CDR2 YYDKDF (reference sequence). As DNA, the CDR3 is TGTGCCACCAGCAGGGGGACAGGCTCTGGCTACACCTTC. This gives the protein CATSRGTGSGYTF.

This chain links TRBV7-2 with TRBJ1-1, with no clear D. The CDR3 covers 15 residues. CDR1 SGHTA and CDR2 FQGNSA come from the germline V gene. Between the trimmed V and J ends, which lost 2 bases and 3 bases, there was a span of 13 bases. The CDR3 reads CASSLSLGRDTEAFF. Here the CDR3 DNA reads TGTGCCAGCAGCTTAAGTCTTGGTCGGGACACTGAAGCTTTCTTT.

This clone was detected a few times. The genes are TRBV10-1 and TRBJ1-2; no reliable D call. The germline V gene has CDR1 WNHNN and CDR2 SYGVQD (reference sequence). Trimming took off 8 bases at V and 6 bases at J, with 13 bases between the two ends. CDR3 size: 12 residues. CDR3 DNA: TGCGCCAGCGCGCACGAAGAGGATGGCTACACCTTC. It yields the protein CASAHEEDGYTF.

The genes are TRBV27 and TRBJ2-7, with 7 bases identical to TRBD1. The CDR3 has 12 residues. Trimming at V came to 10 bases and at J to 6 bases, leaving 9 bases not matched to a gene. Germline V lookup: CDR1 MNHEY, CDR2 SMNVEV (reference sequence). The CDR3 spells CATGTEGGEQYF. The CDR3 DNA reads TGTGCCACCGGGACAGAAGGCGGCGAGCAGTACTTC.

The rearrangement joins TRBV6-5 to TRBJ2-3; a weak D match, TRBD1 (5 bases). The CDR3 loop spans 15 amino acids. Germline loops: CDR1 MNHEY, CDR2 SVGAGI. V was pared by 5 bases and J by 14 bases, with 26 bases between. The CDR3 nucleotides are TGTGCCAGCAGTACCACCCAGACTGGGGCCACGCGAAGGTATTTT. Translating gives CASSTTQTGATRRYF.

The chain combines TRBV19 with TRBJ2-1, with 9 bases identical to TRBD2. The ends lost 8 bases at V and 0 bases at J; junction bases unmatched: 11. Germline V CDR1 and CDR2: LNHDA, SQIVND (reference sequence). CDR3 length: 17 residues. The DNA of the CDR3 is TGTGCCAGTCGAGGGCTAGCGGGGACCAGCTCCTACAATGAGCAGTTCTTC. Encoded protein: CASRGLAGTSSYNEQFF.

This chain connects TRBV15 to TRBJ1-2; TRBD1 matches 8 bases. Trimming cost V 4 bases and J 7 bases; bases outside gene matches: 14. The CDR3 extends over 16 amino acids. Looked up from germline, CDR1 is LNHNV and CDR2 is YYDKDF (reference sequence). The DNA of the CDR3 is TGTGCCACCAGCAAACTACTTGGACAGGGAAAGGGTGGCTACACCTTC. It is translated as CATSKLLGQGKGGYTF.

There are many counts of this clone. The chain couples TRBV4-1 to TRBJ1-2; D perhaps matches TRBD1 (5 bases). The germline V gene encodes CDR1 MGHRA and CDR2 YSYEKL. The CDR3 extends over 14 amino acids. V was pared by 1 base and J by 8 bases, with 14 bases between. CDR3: CASSQVRRGIGYTF. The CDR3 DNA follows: TGCGCCAGCAGCCAAGTCCGCCGGGGGATCGGCTACACCTTC.

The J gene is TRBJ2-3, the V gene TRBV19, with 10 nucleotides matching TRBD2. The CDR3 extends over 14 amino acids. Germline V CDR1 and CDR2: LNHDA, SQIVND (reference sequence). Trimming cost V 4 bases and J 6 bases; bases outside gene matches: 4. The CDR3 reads CASSKTSGLDTQYF. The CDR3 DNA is TGTGCCAGTAGTAAGACTAGCGGGCTCGATACGCAGTATTTT.

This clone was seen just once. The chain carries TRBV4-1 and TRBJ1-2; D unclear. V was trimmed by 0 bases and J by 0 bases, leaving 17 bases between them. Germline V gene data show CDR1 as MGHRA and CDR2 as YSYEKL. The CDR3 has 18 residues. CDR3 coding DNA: TGCGCCAGCAGCCAAGATCGCGTCTCTCAGCTAGCTAACTATGGCTACACCTTC. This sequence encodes CASSQDRVSQLANYGYTF.

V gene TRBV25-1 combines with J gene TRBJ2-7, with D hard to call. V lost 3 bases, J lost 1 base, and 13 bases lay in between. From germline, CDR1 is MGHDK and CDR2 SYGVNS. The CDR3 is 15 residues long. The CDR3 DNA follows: TGTGCCAGCAGTGACCCAGGCAGAAGATCCTACGAGCAGTACTTC. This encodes CASSDPGRRSYEQYF.

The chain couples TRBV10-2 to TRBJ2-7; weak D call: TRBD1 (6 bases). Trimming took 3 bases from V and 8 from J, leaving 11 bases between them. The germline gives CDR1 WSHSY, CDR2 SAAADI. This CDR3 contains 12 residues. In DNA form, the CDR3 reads TGCGCCAGCAGTGACGGACAGACCAAGCAGTACTTC. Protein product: CASSDGQTKQYF.